Each of the 23 T cell receptor beta chains below was sequenced from the same sample in a study of STAT3 mutations in large granular lymphocyte leukemia (dated by TCRdb to about 2019). No antigens are known for them. Library preparation was by the immunoSEQ multiplex PCR assay. TCRdb obtained this table from immuneACCESS and retained in-frame rearrangements with V and J assigned. These tables miss some clones; where compared with another copy, unresolved V genes account for less than half of the shortfall, and the remainder is unexplained. Within this sample are tens of thousands of clones, with less than 95% of them counted one time only. 6% to 6.5% of the sample lies in the top ten. On the study overall, not on this receptor specifically: All T-LGLL patients had at least one immunodominant TCRbeta clonotype, and roughly half had multiple immunodominant subclonotypes.

The sample comprised peripheral blood mononuclear cells. The receptor source for this set is a man aged 35 to 55 with T-cell large granular lymphocyte leukemia. Some clones in this sample may be carry-over from other donors' samples. The age is the age at diagnosis.

The chain uses TRBV5-4 and TRBJ1-1, with D perhaps matching TRBD1 (5 bases). The V end lost 3 bases, the J end lost 1 base, and 13 bases lay between the germline ends. In germline, CDR1 is SGHNT, CDR2 YYREEE (reference sequence). CDR3 length equals 15 residues. CDR3 residues: CASSSWGRGNTEAFF. The CDR3, as DNA: TGTGCCAGCAGCTCCTGGGGGAGGGGGAACACTGAAGCTTTCTTT.

Here the CDR3 reads CASSLLRGSEAFF. For the CDR3, the DNA is TGTGCCAGCAGTTTATTGCGCGGTAGTGAAGCTTTCTTT. The gene calls are TRBV28 and TRBJ1-1; D ambiguous. Trimming took 1 base from V and 7 from J, leaving 10 bases between them. The CDR3 consists of 13 residues. Per germline, CDR1 MDHEN and CDR2 SYDVKM.

The rearrangement joins TRBV27 to TRBJ1-1; D is uncertain. Germline lookup yields CDR1 MNHEY and CDR2 SMNVEV (reference sequence). This CDR3 is built from 12 residues. The V and J ends lost 5 bases and 5 bases respectively, with 9 bases between them. CDR3 nucleotides: TGTGCCAGCAGTCTTAGACGGACTGAAGCTTTCTTT. Encoded protein: CASSLRRTEAFF.

The chain joins TRBV6-5 to TRBJ2-7; D possibly corresponds to TRBD2 (5 bases). From germline, CDR1 is MNHEY and CDR2 SVGAGI. V lost 0 bases and J 7 bases, leaving 10 bases between the germline ends. The CDR3 has 13 amino acids. The CDR3 spells CASSYSGSREQYF. DNA of the CDR3: TGTGCCAGCAGTTACTCAGGGAGTAGGGAGCAGTACTTC.

This clone was observed a handful of times. The chain couples TRBV10-3 to TRBJ1-2, with D maybe TRBD1 (5 bases). Germline V lookup: CDR1 ENHRY, CDR2 SYGVKD. Trimming took off 6 bases at V and 4 bases at J, with 9 bases between the two ends. CDR3 size: 12 residues. CDR3 region: CAISQGRYGYTF. CDR3 sequence (DNA): TGTGCCATCAGCCAGGGACGCTATGGCTACACCTTC.

The chain combines TRBV5-4 with TRBJ2-3, with D perhaps matching TRBD2 (6 bases). CDR3 length: 18 amino acids. Per the germline V gene, CDR1 is SGHNT and CDR2 is YYREEE (reference sequence). Trimming pared 1 base from V and 3 bases from J, leaving 21 bases between. In nucleotides, the CDR3 is TGTGCCAGCAGCTTGCCCATAGGGCGGGGTATAGGGACAGATACGCAGTATTTT. Translation gives CASSLPIGRGIGTDTQYF.

The J gene is TRBJ2-2, the V gene TRBV30, with D possibly TRBD1 on 6 matching bases. The germline V and J ends were trimmed by 5 bases and 6 bases, with 13 bases remaining between them. CDR1 and CDR2 (germline): GTSNPN, SVGIG (reference sequence). CDR3 length: 13 amino acids. CDR3 nucleotides: TGTGCCTGGGGAATTAACAGGGCCGGGGAGCTGTTTTTT. The encoded protein is CAWGINRAGELFF.

The V call is TRBV4-1, the J call TRBJ1-2, with D unresolved. The CDR3 consists of 13 residues. The V end was cut by 0 bases, the J end by 7 bases, with 9 bases between. Germline CDR1 and CDR2: MGHRA and YSYEKL. The CDR3 loop reads CASSQEEVRGYTF. The CDR3 bases are TGCGCCAGCAGCCAAGAAGAGGTGCGTGGCTACACCTTC.

The chain links TRBV4-2 to TRBJ2-5, with 8 bases that match TRBD2. V trimming: 3 bases; J trimming: 0 bases; junction bases outside the gene matches: 9. The CDR3 is made up of 17 amino acids. Germline V gene data show CDR1 as LGHNA and CDR2 as YNFKEQ. The CDR3 sequence is CASSQGGGMSYQETQYF. Written as DNA, the CDR3 is TGTGCCAGCAGCCAGGGCGGGGGGATGTCGTACCAAGAGACCCAGTACTTC.

V gene TRBV28 combines with J gene TRBJ2-3, with TRBD2 matching over 14 bases. V gave up 3 bases and J gave up 1 base; unmatched junction bases: 6. Germline V lookup: CDR1 MDHEN, CDR2 SYDVKM. This CDR3 region has 18 residues. The CDR3 region is CASSFGLAGGGGTDTQYF. Written as DNA, the CDR3 is TGTGCCAGCAGTTTCGGACTAGCGGGGGGAGGGGGCACAGATACGCAGTATTTT.

The chain joins TRBV6-6 to TRBJ1-3; D is unclear. From germline, CDR1 is MNHNY and CDR2 SVGAGI (reference sequence). The V gene lost 8 bases and the J gene lost 2 bases, with 7 bases spanning the gap. CDR3 size: 12 residues. CDR3 protein: CASQDPGNTIYF. The CDR3 DNA reads as TGTGCCAGCCAAGACCCTGGAAACACCATATATTTT.

J is TRBJ2-7 and V is TRBV5-1; D ambiguous. V gave up 0 bases and J gave up 4 bases, with 20 bases separating them. Per the germline V gene, CDR1 is SGHRS and CDR2 is YFSETQ. The CDR3 covers 17 residues. The CDR3 nucleotides are TGCGCCAGCAGCTTGGGACTGACCCTCAATGAAAAATACGAGCAGTACTTC. As protein: CASSLGLTLNEKYEQYF.

V usage is TRBV7-9 and J usage is TRBJ1-5; D not resolved. The CDR3 consists of 15 residues. The germline V gene has CDR1 SEHNR and CDR2 FQNEAQ (reference sequence). V was shortened by 4 bases and J by 1 base, with 11 bases between the two germline ends. For the CDR3, the DNA is TGTGCCAGCAGCTCGATGGACGGAAGCAATCAGCCCCAGCATTTT. Its protein is CASSSMDGSNQPQHF.

V and J are TRBV30 and TRBJ1-1; D might be TRBD1 (5 bases). Germline V CDR1 and CDR2: GTSNPN, SVGIG (reference sequence). V lost 4 bases and J lost 6, with 9 bases in between. The length of the CDR3 is 11 residues. CDR3 amino acids: CAWTRGSEAFF. The CDR3 nucleotides are TGTGCCTGGACGAGGGGATCTGAAGCTTTCTTT.

This CDR3 is CASSSTGSRDTQYF. For the CDR3, the DNA is TGTGCCAGCAGCTCGACAGGGTCGAGGGATACGCAGTATTTT. The chain is built from TRBV7-2 and TRBJ2-3; 7 bases fit TRBD1. The germline CDR1 and CDR2 sequences are SGHTA and FQGNSA. The ends lost 4 bases at V and 6 bases at J; junction bases unmatched: 7. The CDR3 consists of 14 residues.

V and J are TRBV4-3 and TRBJ1-3, with D unclear. Trimming took 1 base from V and 3 from J, leaving 10 bases between them. The CDR3 contains 15 residues. The germline CDR1 and CDR2 sequences are LGHNA and YSLEER. CDR3: CASSQGPGSGNTIYF. Here the CDR3 DNA reads TGCGCCAGCAGCCAAGGGCCGGGTAGTGGAAACACCATATATTTT.

The V call is TRBV7-2, the J call TRBJ2-5, with 13 bases fitting TRBD2. The germline CDR1 and CDR2 sequences are SGHTA and FQGNSA. V shed 5 bases, J shed 5 bases, and the junction held 5 bases outside the gene matches. The CDR3 is 15 residues long. The CDR3 loop reads CASSPGTSGVETQYF. The CDR3 bases are TGTGCCAGCAGCCCCGGGACTAGCGGGGTGGAGACCCAGTACTTC. The full variable domain, rest sourced from reference TRBV7-2 and TRBJ2-5, is GAGVSQSPSNKVTEKGKDVELRCDPISGHTALYWYRQSLGQGLEFLIYFQGNSAPDKSGLPSDRFSAERTGGSVSTLTIQRTQQEDSAVYLCASSPGTSGVETQYFGPGTRLLVL.

The chain combines TRBV5-6 with TRBJ2-5; 8 nucleotides agree with TRBD2. Germline V gene data show CDR1 as SGHDT and CDR2 as YYEEEE. The CDR3 extends over 13 amino acids. J lost 8 bases, V lost 4 bases, and 7 bases had no gene match. The CDR3 DNA reads as TGTGCCAGCAGCCTCCTAGCGGGTGACACCCAGTACTTC. It encodes CASSLLAGDTQYF. The full variable domain, with the rest looked up from reference TRBV5-6 and TRBJ2-5, is DAGVTQSPTHLIKTRGQQVTLRCSPKSGHDTVSWYQQALGQGPQFIFQYYEEEERQRGNFPDRFSGHQFPNYSSELNVNALLLGDSALYLCASSLLAGDTQYFGPGTRLLVL.

CDR3 DNA sequence: TGTGCCAGCAGTGCACAAGGGGGCCACTATGGCTACACCTTC. Protein: CASSAQGGHYGYTF. This chain links TRBV6-5 with TRBJ1-2; the match to TRBD1 covers 7 bases. The CDR3 has 14 amino acids. CDR1 and CDR2 (germline): MNHEY, SVGAGI. V lost 5 bases, J lost 3 bases, and 6 bases stayed unmatched.

This chain uses TRBV6-6 with TRBJ1-5; D unclear. Trimming took off 6 bases at V and 1 base at J, with 13 bases between the two ends. Germline values: CDR1 MNHNY, CDR2 SVGAGI (reference sequence). The CDR3 length is 15 residues. The CDR3 protein is CASSQEAGSNQPQHF. The CDR3 region has the DNA TGTGCCAGCAGCCAAGAGGCGGGAAGCAATCAGCCCCAGCATTTT.

The J gene is TRBJ2-2, the V gene TRBV9; the D is unclear. Germline CDR1 is SGDLS and CDR2 is YYNGEE. The length of the CDR3 is 13 residues. Trimming left V 3 bases short and J 5 bases short, with 8 bases between. The CDR3 DNA reads TGTGCCAGCAGCGCTCTCGGGACCGGGGAGCTGTTTTTT. Amino acids: CASSALGTGELFF.

This chain connects TRBV29-1 to TRBJ1-2; D is possibly TRBD1 (5 bases). V lost 1 base to trimming and J lost 8 bases, with 11 bases between them. This CDR3 spans 12 amino acids. CDR1 and CDR2 (germline): SQVTM, ANQGSEA. CDR3 loop: CSVEAPRDGYTF. In nucleotides, the CDR3 is TGCAGCGTTGAAGCGCCCAGGGACGGCTACACCTTC. The whole variable domain, remainder taken from reference TRBV29-1 and TRBJ1-2, is SAVISQKPSRDICQRGTSLTIQCQVDSQVTMMFWYRQQPGQSLTLIATANQGSEATYESGFVIDKFPISRPNLTFSTLTVSNMSPEDSSIYLCSVEAPRDGYTFGSGTRLTVV.

This clone was detected only a few times. The chain has TRBV28 and TRBJ2-7; no clear D gene. CDR1 MDHEN and CDR2 SYDVKM come from the germline V gene. The CDR3 loop spans 12 amino acids. Trimming removed 3 bases from V and 1 base from J, with 4 bases in between. DNA for the CDR3: TGTGCCAGCAGTTTCCAGTCCTACGAGCAGTACTTC. Its protein is CASSFQSYEQYF. The whole variable domain, remainder taken from reference TRBV28 and TRBJ2-7, is DVKVTQSSRYLVKRTGEKVFLECVQDMDHENMFWYRQDPGLGLRLIYFSYDVKMKEKGDIPEGYSVSREKKERFSLILESASTNQTSMYLCASSFQSYEQYFGPGTRLTVT.